The 12 T cell receptor beta chains listed next were all sequenced from one sample in a study of CD8+ T cells in alopecia areata. RNA, once extracted, was reverse transcribed into cDNA for use as the sequencing template. Measured with immunoSEQ multiplex PCR; TCRdb has only the in-frame clones, and not every one. The table records 120,000 to 150,000 clones, approximately 45% of them present only once. Sequenced: CD4+ T cells sorted from blood. These receptors came from a human donor with alopecia areata.

The chain recombines TRBV5-1 with TRBJ1-5; D ambiguous. The ends were cut back, 0 bases at V and 1 base at J, with 2 bases in the middle. Germline V gives CDR1 SGHRS, CDR2 YFSETQ. CDR3 length: 13 residues. The CDR3 loop reads CASSLGSNQPQHF. As DNA, the CDR3 is TGCGCCAGCAGCTTGGGCAGCAATCAGCCCCAGCATTTT.

The chain couples TRBV29-1 to TRBJ1-5; weak D call: TRBD1 (5 bases). V was cut by 7 bases and J by 6 bases, with 16 bases left in between. The CDR3 is made up of 13 amino acids. Germline loops: CDR1 SQVTM, CDR2 ANQGSEA. CDR3 amino acids: CSGATGPGQPQHF. In DNA form, the CDR3 reads TGCAGCGGGGCCACAGGTCCGGGTCAGCCCCAGCATTTT.

This chain uses TRBV6-6 with TRBJ2-6; no definite D call. This CDR3 is built from 15 residues. With 6 bases removed from V and 0 bases from J, the gap between germline ends came to 9 bases. Germline CDR1 and CDR2: MNHNY and SVGAGI (reference sequence). The CDR3 spells CASRTSGSGANVLTF. The CDR3 DNA sequence: TGTGCCAGCAGGACGTCGGGCTCTGGGGCCAACGTCCTGACTTTC.

The sample holds a few counts of this clone. Written as DNA, the CDR3 is TGTGCCAGCAGTTTATCGCGGACAGGGGGCGCGTTTCAGTACTTC. Residues: CASSLSRTGGAFQYF. This chain connects TRBV28 to TRBJ2-4; 11 nucleotides agree with TRBD1. V was clipped by 1 base and J by 11 bases; unmatched bases: 7. Per germline, CDR1 MDHEN and CDR2 SYDVKM. The CDR3 sequence is 15 residues long.

This clone was seen a few times. The genes are TRBV2 and TRBJ1-3, with D tentatively TRBD1 (6 bases). Germline values: CDR1 SNHLY, CDR2 FYNNEI. CDR3 length: 16 residues. Trimming took 6 bases from V and 0 from J, leaving 15 bases between them. Here the CDR3 DNA reads TGTGCCAGCAGGCCCCCAGGGACAAGCTCTGGAAACACCATATATTTT. Its translation: CASRPPGTSSGNTIYF.

V gene TRBV28 combines with J gene TRBJ2-7, with 8 bases matching TRBD2. The CDR3 has 18 amino acids. V was pared by 6 bases and J by 0 bases, with 16 bases of the junction left unmatched. Looked up from germline, CDR1 is MDHEN and CDR2 is SYDVKM. The CDR3 spells CASRKGGALGLVSYEQYF. DNA for the CDR3: TGTGCCAGCAGAAAAGGAGGCGCTTTGGGACTAGTCTCCTACGAGCAGTACTTC.

The genes are TRBV2 and TRBJ2-3; 7 nucleotides align to TRBD2. Germline trimming cut 4 bases from V and 1 base from J; bases unmatched to any gene: 5. Germline CDR1 is SNHLY and CDR2 is FYNNEI. CDR3 size: 15 residues. The CDR3 loop reads CASSAHREGTDTQYF. The CDR3 DNA follows: TGTGCCAGCAGTGCCCACCGGGAGGGCACAGATACGCAGTATTTT.

The chain carries TRBV15 and TRBJ2-7; maybe TRBD2 (6 bases). The CDR3 length is 16 residues. Between the trimmed V and J ends, which lost 3 bases and 0 bases, there was a span of 15 bases. CDR1 is LNHNV and CDR2 is YYDKDF in the germline V gene (reference sequence). CDR3 DNA: TGTGCCACCAGCAGGGGTGCCGGGACTGCCTCCTACGAGCAGTACTTC. Its translation: CATSRGAGTASYEQYF.

This clone was detected only a few times. The genes are TRBV29-1 and TRBJ1-1; the D is unclear. This CDR3 has 13 residues. Trimming took off 5 bases at V and 6 bases at J, with 16 bases between the two ends. Germline V lookup: CDR1 SQVTM, CDR2 ANQGSEA. The CDR3 sequence is CSVSGLSDPEAFF. The CDR3 bases are TGCAGCGTTTCCGGCCTATCTGACCCTGAAGCTTTCTTT.

The table lists this clone with a few counts. This chain connects TRBV6-1 to TRBJ2-3, with 7 nucleotides matching TRBD2. The length of the CDR3 is 15 residues. With V trimmed by 4 bases and J by 3 bases, 7 bases remained unmatched. CDR1 and CDR2 (germline): MNHNS, SASEGT. The CDR3 DNA reads TGTGCCAGCAGTGTCCGAGCGGGGACGACAGATACGCAGTATTTT. Residues: CASSVRAGTTDTQYF.

V is TRBV5-1 and J is TRBJ2-7, with D perhaps TRBD1 or TRBD2 (5 bases each). The CDR3 totals 14 residues. Germline lookup yields CDR1 SGHRS and CDR2 YFSETQ. Trimming cost V 4 bases and J 3 bases, with 14 bases left between them. The CDR3 here is CASSRDGKNYEQYF. CDR3 DNA: TGCGCCAGCAGCCGGGACGGGAAAAACTACGAGCAGTACTTC.

The V and J genes are TRBV29-1 and TRBJ2-2; 7 positions match TRBD2. Germline trimming cut 4 bases from V and 5 bases from J; bases unmatched to any gene: 10. The CDR3 totals 15 residues. The V gene's germline CDR1 is SQVTM and CDR2 ANQGSEA. As DNA, the CDR3 is TGCAGCGTTGTTGGGCTAGCAGCGGGGACCGGGGAGCTGTTTTTT. Translation gives CSVVGLAAGTGELFF.